These T cell receptor beta chains were read from a single sample in a study of cytomegalovirus exposure and HLA in healthy donors. Assay used: immunoSEQ multiplex PCR; TCRdb lists only in-frame clones, some missing. The sample holds roughly 130,000 clones, around four fifths seen once. Sequenced sample: PBMCs. Every receptor here comes from a woman between 35 and 50 years old in good health and CMV-seropositive. CDR3s leave out the opening cysteine and the closing phenylalanine or tryptophan. Clone size appears in some rows only: once, few, many, or a class for an expanded clone.

J,V,size,CDR3
TRBJ2-7,TRBV7-2,NA,ASSLSSPNYEQY
TRBJ2-3,TRBV5-6,NA,ASSLVGRGTDTQY
TRBJ1-5,TRBV7-2,NA,ASSLRQGGSQPQH
TRBJ1-1,TRBV19,few,ASSLGQGGDTEAF
TRBJ2-7,TRBV7-7,NA,ASSSGLVGEQY
TRBJ2-7,TRBV7-6,NA,ASSALLAGGSYEQY
TRBJ2-2,TRBV7-2,NA,ASTFRTGGTGELF
TRBJ2-7,TRBV7-8,few,ASSLTGGGNEQY
TRBJ2-2,TRBV6-1,few,ASSEQGDTGELF
TRBJ1-6,TRBV11-2,NA,ASSRTGGDSNSPLH
TRBJ2-3,TRBV6-5,few,ASSYSDTNTQY
TRBJ2-3,TRBV7-9,NA,ASSLGTSGRLNTDTQY
TRBJ2-3,TRBV5-1,NA,ASSWGWGQSTDTQY
TRBJ2-1,TRBV9,NA,ASSPGLAGTLYNEQF
TRBJ2-3,TRBV4-2,NA,ASSQAQGTDTQY
TRBJ2-1,TRBV21-1,NA,ASSRVELPYTMEESEQF
TRBJ2-5,TRBV18,NA,ASSRGGGEETQY
TRBJ1-2,TRBV28,NA,ASSLPDRGWGYT
TRBJ2-5,TRBV18,few,ASSPVAGNQETQY
TRBJ2-7,TRBV6-5,NA,ASSWGQTNYEQY
TRBJ2-5,TRBV7-9,few,ASSFEGETQY
TRBJ1-4,TRBV5-6,NA,ASSPGTANEKLF
TRBJ2-1,TRBV11-3,NA,ASSTSSGAYDEQF
TRBJ1-2,TRBV7-3,NA,ASSLGTGLNYGYT
TRBJ2-1,TRBV11-1,few,ASSSYSGRVDEQF
TRBJ1-2,TRBV4-1,few,ASSQGTGTGYGYT
TRBJ2-1,TRBV28,once,ASSPQDGRVNEQF
TRBJ2-1,TRBV27,NA,AIRTGMSYNEQF